The next 21 T cell receptor beta chains were all read from a single sample in a study of cytomegalovirus exposure and HLA in healthy donors. Both 60 Vbeta primers and 13 Jbeta primers went into the PCR. Assay used: immunoSEQ multiplex PCR; TCRdb lists only in-frame clones, some missing. Of more than 95,000 clones detected, more than 75% appear once; the ten largest clones hold 10%. Material: PBMCs. The receptors were gathered from a woman between 18 and 29 years old in good health and CMV-seropositive.

The chain carries TRBV6-1 and TRBJ1-5; 12 bases align to TRBD1. The CDR3 length is 15 residues. Trimming cost V 3 bases and J 6 bases; bases outside gene matches: 3. The V gene's germline CDR1 is MNHNS and CDR2 SASEGT. CDR3 DNA: TGTGCCAGCAGTGAGGGGACAGGGGGCGTTCAGCCCCAGCATTTT. It yields the protein CASSEGTGGVQPQHF.

This clone was detected only once. The chain couples TRBV29-1 to TRBJ1-2, with D perhaps matching TRBD1 (6 bases). V lost 3 bases and J lost 3, with 11 bases in between. Germline CDR1 reads SQVTM; CDR2 reads ANQGSEA. The CDR3 loop spans 13 amino acids. CDR3 bases: TGCAGCGTTGATAGGGGGACGGACTATGGCTACACCTTC. Translating it yields CSVDRGTDYGYTF.

This chain joins TRBV5-6 and TRBJ1-4, with 9 bases lining up with TRBD1. The germline V gene has CDR1 SGHDT and CDR2 YYEEEE. Losses at the gene ends were 2 bases for V and 7 bases for J; bases not matched to a gene: 3. The CDR3 consists of 14 residues. The CDR3 here is CASSFGTGPEKLFF. The CDR3 DNA reads TGTGCCAGCAGCTTCGGGACAGGGCCTGAAAAACTGTTTTTT.

The chain uses TRBV30 and TRBJ2-7; D perhaps matches TRBD2 (5 bases). The CDR3 consists of 13 residues. Trimming stripped 3 bases from V and 2 bases from J, with 11 bases between. Looked up from germline, CDR1 is GTSNPN and CDR2 is SVGIG (reference sequence). The CDR3 sequence is CAWRGSGTYEQYF. CDR3 bases: TGTGCCTGGAGAGGTTCGGGAACCTACGAGCAGTACTTC.

DNA of the CDR3: TGTGCCAGCAGTTACACCTCGGGACAGGGGAGTTGGGCCCTCCACTTT. This sequence encodes CASSYTSGQGSWALHF. The chain has TRBV6-5 and TRBJ1-6, with 10 bases identical to TRBD1. Germline loops: CDR1 MNHEY, CDR2 SVGAGI. This CDR3 is built from 16 residues. After removal of 2 bases from V and 14 bases from J, the junction contained 12 bases not matched to a gene.

This clone was found a few times. J is TRBJ1-1 and V is TRBV7-3; D may be TRBD1 (6 bases). V was shortened by 5 bases and J by 3 bases, with 10 bases between the two germline ends. Germline V gives CDR1 SGHTA, CDR2 FQGTGA. The CDR3 loop spans 13 amino acids. The CDR3 coding sequence is TGTGCCAGCAGCGGAGGACAGTACACTGAAGCTTTCTTT. Protein product: CASSGGQYTEAFF. The full variable domain, with the rest looked up from reference TRBV7-3 and TRBJ1-1, is GAGVSQTPSNKVTEKGKYVELRCDPISGHTALYWYRQSLGQGPEFLIYFQGTGAADDSGLPNDRFFAVRPEGSVSTLKIQRTERGDSAVYLCASSGGQYTEAFFGQGTRLTVV.

This sequence joins TRBV5-1 and TRBJ2-1, with 7 bases fitting TRBD1. There are 13 residues in the CDR3. From germline, CDR1 is SGHRS and CDR2 YFSETQ. The V segment lost 1 base and the J segment 10 bases; nucleotides outside the gene matches: 5. The CDR3 loop is CASSLRGTEEQFF. Here the CDR3 DNA reads TGCGCCAGCAGCTTGAGGGGGACAGAGGAGCAGTTCTTC.

The chain recombines TRBV7-2 with TRBJ1-5; 8 bases are a match to TRBD1. CDR3 size: 15 residues. V dropped 5 bases and J dropped 6; count of bases not matched to a gene: 9. Germline values: CDR1 SGHTA, CDR2 FQGNSA. CDR3 DNA sequence: TGTGCCAGCAGCCCCCGGACAGGGTATTCTCAGCCCCAGCATTTT. Translated, it gives CASSPRTGYSQPQHF.

The CDR3 DNA reads TGTGCCAGTAGTTCAGTCTCAGATACGCAGTATTTT. This sequence encodes CASSSVSDTQYF. V and J are TRBV19 and TRBJ2-3; D gene uncertain. Germline V CDR1 and CDR2: LNHDA, SQIVND (reference sequence). CDR3 length: 12 residues. The germline V and J ends were trimmed by 5 bases and 4 bases, with 7 bases remaining between them. The full variable domain, its missing parts supplied by reference TRBV19 and TRBJ2-3, is DGGITQSPKYLFRKEGQNVTLSCEQNLNHDAMYWYRQDPGQGLRLIYYSQIVNDFQKGDIAEGYSVSREKKESFPLTVTSAQKNPTAFYLCASSSVSDTQYFGPGTRLTVL.

The J gene is TRBJ2-3, the V gene TRBV7-2; weak D call: TRBD2 (5 bases). The CDR3 is made up of 13 amino acids. With 6 bases removed from V and 4 bases from J, the gap between germline ends came to 11 bases. Germline values: CDR1 SGHTA, CDR2 FQGNSA. This chain's CDR3 is CASSPGGPDTQYF. The CDR3 DNA reads as TGTGCCAGCAGTCCTGGCGGGCCAGATACGCAGTATTTT.

This chain uses TRBV4-1 with TRBJ2-7, with 13 positions matching TRBD2. Germline assignment: CDR1 MGHRA and CDR2 YSYEKL. The CDR3 extends over 17 amino acids. The J segment lost 2 bases and the V segment lost 1 base, leaving 5 bases of the junction unmatched. The CDR3 here is CASSQAGLAGLTYEQYF. CDR3 sequence (DNA): TGCGCCAGCAGCCAAGCGGGACTAGCGGGGCTCACCTACGAGCAGTACTTC.

The V and J genes are TRBV10-1 and TRBJ1-2; 7 positions agree with TRBD1. Trimming at V came to 0 bases and at J to 6 bases, leaving 10 bases not matched to a gene. The germline V gene has CDR1 WNHNN and CDR2 SYGVQD (reference sequence). This CDR3 region has 16 residues. CDR3 loop: CASSESVGQGVHGYTF. As DNA, the CDR3 is TGCGCCAGCAGTGAGTCAGTAGGGCAGGGGGTCCATGGCTACACCTTC.

This clone showed up just a few times. The V and J genes are TRBV28 and TRBJ2-2, with TRBD1 matching 9 bases. The CDR3 contains 19 residues. Germline V gives CDR1 MDHEN, CDR2 SYDVKM. The ends lost 4 bases at V and 5 bases at J; junction bases unmatched: 17. CDR3 amino acids: CASSSFGTGRYEQTGELFF. CDR3 in DNA: TGTGCCAGCAGTTCCTTCGGGACAGGGAGGTACGAGCAAACCGGGGAGCTGTTTTTT.

V usage is TRBV4-3 and J usage is TRBJ2-2, with 9 bases aligning to TRBD2. Trimming took 0 bases from V and 5 from J; bases not matched to a gene: 16. The V gene's germline CDR1 is LGHNA and CDR2 YSLEER. There are 20 residues in the CDR3. The CDR3 loop is CASSQDFGPLREGLTGELFF. In nucleotides, the CDR3 is TGCGCCAGCAGCCAAGATTTTGGGCCATTGCGGGAGGGCCTTACCGGGGAGCTGTTTTTT.

This chain uses TRBV29-1 with TRBJ1-2, with TRBD1 as a possible D gene (6 bases). Germline loops: CDR1 SQVTM, CDR2 ANQGSEA. This CDR3 contains 12 residues. Trimming pared 0 bases from V and 5 bases from J, leaving 7 bases between. DNA for the CDR3: TGCAGCGTTGAAGATCAGGGGTATGGCTACACCTTC. It specifies CSVEDQGYGYTF.

DNA of the CDR3: TGCGCCAGCAGCCAAGGATCCGGCTACGAGCAGTACTTC. Translation: CASSQGSGYEQYF. The V and J genes are TRBV4-1 and TRBJ2-7; D uncertain. V lost 1 base and J 3 bases, leaving 7 bases between the germline ends. From germline, CDR1 is MGHRA and CDR2 YSYEKL. This CDR3 contains 13 residues.

CDR3 sequence: CASSQDSSNQPQHF. The CDR3 nucleotides read TGTGCCAGCTCACAGGACAGTAGCAATCAGCCCCAGCATTTT. The chain carries TRBV18 and TRBJ1-5, with D possibly TRBD1 on 6 matching bases. V lost 4 bases to trimming and J lost 0 bases, with 7 bases between them. CDR3 size: 14 residues. Germline-derived CDR1 and CDR2 are KGHSH and LQKENI.

J is TRBJ2-3 and V is TRBV4-1, with D uncertain. This CDR3 has 16 residues. The V end was cut by 1 base, the J end by 3 bases, with 14 bases between. Germline V gene lookup returns CDR1 MGHRA and CDR2 YSYEKL. The CDR3, as DNA: TGCGCCAGCAGCCAAGTACCGGAGCCTTTTACAGATACGCAGTATTTT. Translation: CASSQVPEPFTDTQYF.

This chain links TRBV9 with TRBJ1-1; D gene uncertain. V was pared by 3 bases and J by 5 bases, with 17 bases between. Germline values: CDR1 SGDLS, CDR2 YYNGEE. This CDR3 has 15 amino acids. Here the CDR3 reads CASSAVTVAGTEAFF. The CDR3 DNA reads TGTGCCAGCAGCGCCGTTACCGTAGCGGGAACTGAAGCTTTCTTT.

The J gene is TRBJ2-2, the V gene TRBV30; TRBD2 matches at 14 bases. Per germline, CDR1 GTSNPN and CDR2 SVGIG (reference sequence). The CDR3 totals 17 residues. After removal of 1 base from V and 5 bases from J, the junction contained 6 bases not matched to a gene. The CDR3 nucleotides are TGTGCCTGGAGTGGACTAGCGGGAGGGTATCGTACCGGGGAGCTGTTTTTT. Residues: CAWSGLAGGYRTGELFF.

The V call is TRBV14, the J call TRBJ2-1; TRBD2 agrees at 10 bases. Germline trimming cut 0 bases from V and 5 bases from J; bases unmatched to any gene: 13. CDR1 SGHDN and CDR2 FVKESK come from the germline V gene. This CDR3 is 19 amino acids long. As DNA, the CDR3 is TGTGCCAGCAGCCAAGATTGGTTCTTCGGACTAGCGGATAACAATGAGCAGTTCTTC. Translation: CASSQDWFFGLADNNEQFF. Full variable domain (rest looked up from reference TRBV14 and TRBJ2-1): EAGVTQFPSHSVIEKGQTVTLRCDPISGHDNLYWYRRVMGKEIKFLLHFVKESKQDESGMPNNRFLAERTGGTYSTLKVQPAELEDSGVYFCASSQDWFFGLADNNEQFFGPGTRLTVL.